Described below is a single T cell receptor (beta chain) sequence and its context. Its target is not known. Assay: immunoSEQ multiplex PCR; the TCRdb copy retains only in-frame clones and omits some. Of 85,000 to 100,000 clones listed, around 93% are singletons. This specimen belongs to a study of graft-versus-host responses after intestinal transplantation. Study-wide context: Recipients received multivisceral, liver-intestinal, or isolated intestinal transplants. After anti-thymocyte globulin induction, recipients took tacrolimus and steroids for two to three years. Study-wide results and limits: HvG clone declines early post-transplant were associated with peak circulating GvH levels.

Sequenced here: unstimulated CD4+ T cells sorted from spleen or lymph node cells, sampled before transplant. This sequence was found in a human donor who was the organ donor for an intestinal transplant.

The CDR3 sequence is CASSIWRERSEQYF. The CDR3 DNA reads as TGTGCCAGTAGTATTTGGCGGGAAAGATCCGAGCAGTACTTC. The rearrangement uses TRBV19 and TRBJ2-7; D possibly corresponds to TRBD2 (6 bases). V was clipped by 3 bases and J by 6 bases, with 15 bases between them. The CDR3 is 14 amino acids. Germline V gene lookup returns CDR1 LNHDA and CDR2 SQIVND (reference sequence).